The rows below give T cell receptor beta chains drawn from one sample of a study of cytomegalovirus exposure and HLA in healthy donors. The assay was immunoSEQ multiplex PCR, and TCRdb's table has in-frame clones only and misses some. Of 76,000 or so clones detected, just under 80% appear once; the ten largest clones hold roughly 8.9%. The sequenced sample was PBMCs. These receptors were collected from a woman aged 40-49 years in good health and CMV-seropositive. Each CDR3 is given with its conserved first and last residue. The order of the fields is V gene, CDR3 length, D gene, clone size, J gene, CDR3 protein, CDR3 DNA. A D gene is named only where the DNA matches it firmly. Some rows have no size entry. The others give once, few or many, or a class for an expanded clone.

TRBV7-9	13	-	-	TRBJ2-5	CSSSARGGETQYF	TGTTCCAGCAGCGCAAGGGGGGGAGAGACCCAGTACTTC
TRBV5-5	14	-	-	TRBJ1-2	CASSPRVSVYGYTF	TGTGCCAGCAGCCCGAGGGTGTCTGTCTATGGCTACACCTTC
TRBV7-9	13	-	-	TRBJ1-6	CASSLPYNSPLHF	TGTGCCAGCAGCTTACCGTATAATTCACCCCTCCACTTT
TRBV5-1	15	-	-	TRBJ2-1	CASSISAGRFSEQFF	TGCGCCAGCAGCATTTCGGCGGGGCGGTTCTCTGAGCAGTTCTTC
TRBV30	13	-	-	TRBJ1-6	CACPGQQNSPLHF	TGTGCCTGCCCTGGACAGCAAAATTCACCCCTCCACTTT
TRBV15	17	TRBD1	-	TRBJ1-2	CATSRDFGTIDRAGYTF	TGTGCCACCAGCAGAGATTTTGGTACAATTGACAGGGCTGGCTACACCTTC
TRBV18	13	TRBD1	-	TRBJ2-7	CASSPGQGLEQYF	TGTGCCAGCTCACCGGGACAGGGACTCGAGCAGTACTTC
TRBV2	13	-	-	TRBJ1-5	CASRHQGSKSPYF	TGTGCCAGCAGGCACCAGGGGTCAAAGTCCCCATATTTT
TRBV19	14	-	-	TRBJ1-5	CASSIESGNQPQHF	TGTGCCAGTAGTATAGAGTCCGGCAATCAGCCCCAGCATTTT
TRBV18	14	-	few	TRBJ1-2	CASSPPAGSYGYTF	TGTGCCAGCTCACCACCCGCGGGGAGCTATGGCTACACCTTC
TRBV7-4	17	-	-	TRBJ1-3	CAIPGGVKFYSGNTIYF	TGTGCCATCCCTGGGGGGGTCAAATTCTACTCTGGAAACACCATATATTTT
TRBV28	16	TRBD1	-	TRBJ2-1	CASISSGTGGFDEQFF	TGTGCCAGCATTTCCTCCGGGACAGGGGGTTTCGATGAGCAGTTCTTC
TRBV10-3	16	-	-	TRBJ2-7	CAISESLGQKGGEQYF	TGTGCCATCAGTGAGTCTCTAGGCCAGAAAGGTGGCGAGCAGTACTTC
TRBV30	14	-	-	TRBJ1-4	CAWSWVGANEKLFF	TGTGCCTGGAGTTGGGTAGGGGCTAATGAAAAACTGTTTTTT
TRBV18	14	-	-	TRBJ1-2	CASSPPQGLEGYTF	TGTGCCAGCTCACCACCACAGGGCCTTGAGGGCTACACCTTC
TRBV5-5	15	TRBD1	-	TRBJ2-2	CASSQGDSRPGELFF	TGTGCCAGCAGCCAAGGGGACAGCCGACCCGGGGAGCTGTTTTTT
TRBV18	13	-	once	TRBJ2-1	CASSPPLESEQFF	TGTGCCAGCTCACCACCGTTGGAGAGTGAGCAGTTCTTC
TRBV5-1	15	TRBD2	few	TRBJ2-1	CASRGGTSGDREQFF	TGCGCCAGCAGGGGAGGGACTAGCGGGGATCGTGAGCAGTTCTTC
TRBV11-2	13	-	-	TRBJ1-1	CASSLVKNTEAFF	TGTGCCAGCAGCTTAGTTAAGAACACTGAAGCTTTCTTT
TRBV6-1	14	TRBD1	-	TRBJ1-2	CASSSDREGYGYTF	TGTGCCAGCAGTTCGGACAGGGAGGGATATGGCTACACCTTC
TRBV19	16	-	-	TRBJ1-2	CASSIPYPTTNYGYTF	TGTGCCAGTAGTATCCCTTACCCGACAACTAACTATGGCTACACCTTC
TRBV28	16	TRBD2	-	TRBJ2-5	CASSHPLAGGQETQYF	TGTGCCAGCAGCCATCCTCTAGCGGGGGGGCAAGAGACCCAGTACTTC
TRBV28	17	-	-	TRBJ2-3	CASSLVLSTRGEDTQYF	TGTGCCAGCAGTTTAGTCCTGTCGACTAGGGGCGAAGATACGCAGTATTTT
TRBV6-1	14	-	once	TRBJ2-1	CASSEASRVGEQFF	TGTGCCAGCAGTGAAGCAAGCAGGGTTGGTGAGCAGTTCTTC
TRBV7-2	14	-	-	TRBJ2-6	CASSFLSGANVLTF	TGTGCCAGCAGCTTTCTCTCTGGGGCCAACGTCCTGACTTTC
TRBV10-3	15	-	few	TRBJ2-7	CAISRTAPFDYEQYF	TGTGCCATCAGTAGGACAGCCCCCTTTGACTACGAGCAGTACTTC
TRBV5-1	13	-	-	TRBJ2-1	CASSLGLNNEQFF	TGCGCCAGCAGCTTGGGTCTTAACAATGAGCAGTTCTTC
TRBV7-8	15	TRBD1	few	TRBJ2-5	CASSPRTGSRETQYF	TGTGCCAGCAGCCCTAGGACAGGGTCGAGGGAGACCCAGTACTTC
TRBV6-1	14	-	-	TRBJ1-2	CASRRDYLDYGYTF	TGTGCCAGCAGGAGGGACTACCTTGACTATGGCTACACCTTC
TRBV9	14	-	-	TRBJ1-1	CASSEQFGDTEAFF	TGTGCCAGCAGCGAACAGTTCGGGGACACTGAAGCTTTCTTT
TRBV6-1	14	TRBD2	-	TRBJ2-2	CASSASGDTGELFF	TGTGCCAGCAGTGCTAGCGGGGACACCGGGGAGCTGTTTTTT
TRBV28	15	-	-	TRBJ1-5	CASSLWGRSVQPQHF	TGTGCCAGCAGTTTATGGGGCAGGTCGGTTCAGCCCCAGCATTTT
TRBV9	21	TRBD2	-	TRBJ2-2	CASSVKSSGGGPQWDTGELFF	TGTGCCAGCAGCGTAAAGTCTAGCGGGGGGGGCCCTCAGTGGGACACCGGGGAGCTGTTTTTT
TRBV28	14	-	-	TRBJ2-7	CASSLGTNSYEQYF	TGTGCCAGCAGTTTAGGCACAAATTCCTACGAGCAGTACTTC
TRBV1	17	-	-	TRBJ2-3	CTSSRWTSGGYTDTQYF	TGCACCAGCAGCCGCTGGACTAGCGGGGGGTACACAGATACGCAGTATTTT
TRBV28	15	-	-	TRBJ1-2	CASSSGTPANYGYTF	TGTGCCAGCAGTTCAGGGACACCAGCTAACTATGGCTACACCTTC
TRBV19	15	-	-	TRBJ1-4	CASSIWQGGNEKLFF	TGTGCCAGTAGTATTTGGCAGGGAGGGAACGAAAAACTGTTTTTT
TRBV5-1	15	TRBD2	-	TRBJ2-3	CASSLVGGGTDTQYF	TGCGCCAGCAGCTTGGTTGGGGGGGGCACAGATACGCAGTATTTT
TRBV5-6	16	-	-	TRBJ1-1	CASSLGASPRNTEAFF	TGTGCCAGCAGCTTGGGAGCTAGCCCAAGGAACACTGAAGCTTTCTTT
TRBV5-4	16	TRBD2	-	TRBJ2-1	CASSLTSGGYYNEQFF	TGTGCCAGCAGCCTGACTAGCGGGGGGTATTACAATGAGCAGTTCTTC
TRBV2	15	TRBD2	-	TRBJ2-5	CASREPGLALETQYF	TGTGCCAGCAGGGAGCCGGGACTAGCCCTAGAGACCCAGTACTTC
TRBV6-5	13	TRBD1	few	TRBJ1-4	CASRSRQGGKLFF	TGTGCCAGCAGGTCGAGACAGGGGGGAAAACTGTTTTTT
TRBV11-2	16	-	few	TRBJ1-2	CASSLNRRGSHYGYTF	TGTGCCAGCAGCTTAAATCGTCGGGGGTCCCACTATGGCTACACCTTC
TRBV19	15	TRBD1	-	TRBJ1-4	CASSTHGTVNEKLFF	TGTGCCAGTAGTACCCACGGGACAGTCAATGAAAAACTGTTTTTT
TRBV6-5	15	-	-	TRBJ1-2	CASSYSAASIYGYTF	TGTGCCAGCAGTTACTCCGCGGCCTCTATATATGGCTACACCTTC
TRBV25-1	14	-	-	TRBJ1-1	CASSEFQGGAEAFF	TGTGCCAGCAGTGAGTTTCAGGGTGGTGCTGAAGCTTTCTTT
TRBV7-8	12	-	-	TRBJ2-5	CASSLAQETQYF	TGTGCCAGCAGCTTAGCTCAGGAGACCCAGTACTTC
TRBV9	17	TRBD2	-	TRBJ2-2	CASSVVAGLFNTGELFF	TGTGCCAGCAGCGTAGTAGCGGGGCTCTTTAACACCGGGGAGCTGTTTTTT
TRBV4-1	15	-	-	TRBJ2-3	CASSQAPGSTDTQYF	TGCGCCAGCAGCCAAGCTCCAGGGAGCACAGATACGCAGTATTTT
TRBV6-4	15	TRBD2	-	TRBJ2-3	CASSETSGGADTQYF	TGTGCCAGCAGTGAAACTAGCGGGGGAGCAGATACGCAGTATTTT
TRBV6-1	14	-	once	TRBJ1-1	CASSEGRGNTEAFF	TGTGCCAGCAGTGAAGGACGGGGGAACACTGAAGCTTTCTTT
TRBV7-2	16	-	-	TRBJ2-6	CASSLGGPPGANVLTF	TGTGCCAGCAGCTTAGGTGGGCCTCCTGGGGCCAACGTCCTGACTTTC
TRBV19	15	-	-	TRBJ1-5	CASTQMGGRDQPQHF	TGTGCCAGTACCCAAATGGGGGGTCGGGATCAGCCCCAGCATTTT
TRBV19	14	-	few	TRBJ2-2	CASSTGGGPGELFF	TGTGCCAGTAGTACTGGGGGGGGGCCCGGGGAGCTGTTTTTT
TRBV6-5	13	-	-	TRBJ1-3	CADPPGGGNTIYF	TGTGCCGACCCCCCGGGGGGTGGAAACACCATATATTTT
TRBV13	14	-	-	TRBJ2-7	CASSPRGYSYEQYF	TGTGCCAGCAGCCCCAGGGGTTACAGTTACGAGCAGTACTTC